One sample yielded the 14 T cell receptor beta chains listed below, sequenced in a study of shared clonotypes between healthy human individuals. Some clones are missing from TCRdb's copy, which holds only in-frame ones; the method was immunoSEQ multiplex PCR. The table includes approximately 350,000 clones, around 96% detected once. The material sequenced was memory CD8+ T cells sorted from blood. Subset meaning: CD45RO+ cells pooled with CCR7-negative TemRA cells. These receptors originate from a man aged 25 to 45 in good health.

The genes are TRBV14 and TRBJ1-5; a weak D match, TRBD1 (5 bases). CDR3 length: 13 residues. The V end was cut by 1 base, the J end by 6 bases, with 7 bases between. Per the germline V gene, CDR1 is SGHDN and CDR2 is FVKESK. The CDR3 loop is CASSQAGTQPQHF. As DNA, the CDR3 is TGTGCCAGCAGCCAAGCGGGGACTCAGCCCCAGCATTTT.

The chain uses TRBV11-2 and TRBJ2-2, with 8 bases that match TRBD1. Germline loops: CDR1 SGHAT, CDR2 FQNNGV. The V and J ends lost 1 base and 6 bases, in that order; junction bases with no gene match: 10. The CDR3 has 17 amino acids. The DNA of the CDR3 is TGTGCCAGCAGCTTAGTTACCGGGACAGGAGGGGCCGGGGAGCTGTTTTTT. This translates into CASSLVTGTGGAGELFF.

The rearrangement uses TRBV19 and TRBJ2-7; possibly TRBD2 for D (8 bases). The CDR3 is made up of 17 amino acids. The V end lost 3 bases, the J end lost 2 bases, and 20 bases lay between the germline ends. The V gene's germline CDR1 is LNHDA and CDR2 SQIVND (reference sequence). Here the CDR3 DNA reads TGTGCCAGTAGTATGCGGTCGGGAGGGGGCATCCCCTACGAGCAGTACTTC. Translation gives CASSMRSGGGIPYEQYF.

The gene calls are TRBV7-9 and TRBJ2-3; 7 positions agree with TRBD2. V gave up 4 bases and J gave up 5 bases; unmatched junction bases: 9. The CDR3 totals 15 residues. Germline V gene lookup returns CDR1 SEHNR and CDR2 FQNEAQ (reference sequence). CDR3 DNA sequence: TGTGCCAGCAGCTGGTCACTAGCGCCTGGAGATACGCAGTATTTT. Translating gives CASSWSLAPGDTQYF.

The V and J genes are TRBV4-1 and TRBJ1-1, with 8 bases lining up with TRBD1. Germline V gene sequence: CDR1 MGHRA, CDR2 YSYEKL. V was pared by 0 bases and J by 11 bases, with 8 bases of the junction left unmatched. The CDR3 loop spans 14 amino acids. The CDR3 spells CASSQDAGGKVAFF. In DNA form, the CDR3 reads TGCGCCAGCAGCCAAGACGCAGGGGGCAAGGTGGCTTTCTTT.

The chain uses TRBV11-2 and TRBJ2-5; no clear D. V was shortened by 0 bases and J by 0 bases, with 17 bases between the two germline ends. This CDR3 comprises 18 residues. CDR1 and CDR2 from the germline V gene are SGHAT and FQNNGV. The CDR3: CASSLDPWALHNQETQYF. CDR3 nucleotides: TGTGCCAGCAGCTTAGACCCTTGGGCGCTACACAACCAAGAGACCCAGTACTTC.

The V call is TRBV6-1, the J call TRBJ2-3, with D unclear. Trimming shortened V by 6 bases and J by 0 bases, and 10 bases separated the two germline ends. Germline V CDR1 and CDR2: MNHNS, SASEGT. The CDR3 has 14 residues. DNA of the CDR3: TGTGCCAGCAGGATCCGGGCCAGCACAGATACGCAGTATTTT. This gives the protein CASRIRASTDTQYF.

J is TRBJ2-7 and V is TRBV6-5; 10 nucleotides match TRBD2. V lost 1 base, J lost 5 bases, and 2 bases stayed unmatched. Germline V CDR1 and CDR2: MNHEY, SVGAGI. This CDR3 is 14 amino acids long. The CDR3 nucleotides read TGTGCCAGCAGTTACTGGCTAGCGGGAGACGAGCAGTACTTC. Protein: CASSYWLAGDEQYF.

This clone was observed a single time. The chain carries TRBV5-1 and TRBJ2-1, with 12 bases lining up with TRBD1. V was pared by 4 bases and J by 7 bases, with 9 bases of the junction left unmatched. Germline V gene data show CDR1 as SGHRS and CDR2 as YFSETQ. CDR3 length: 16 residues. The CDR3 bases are TGCGCCAGCAGCATCCGGGACAGGGGGCTTAAGAATGAGCAGTTCTTC. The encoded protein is CASSIRDRGLKNEQFF.

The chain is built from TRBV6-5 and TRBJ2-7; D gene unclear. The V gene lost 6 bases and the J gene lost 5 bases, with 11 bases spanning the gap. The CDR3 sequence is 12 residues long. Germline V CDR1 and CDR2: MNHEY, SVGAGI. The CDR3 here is CASRRYWNEQYF. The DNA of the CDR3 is TGTGCCAGCAGGCGATATTGGAACGAGCAGTACTTC.

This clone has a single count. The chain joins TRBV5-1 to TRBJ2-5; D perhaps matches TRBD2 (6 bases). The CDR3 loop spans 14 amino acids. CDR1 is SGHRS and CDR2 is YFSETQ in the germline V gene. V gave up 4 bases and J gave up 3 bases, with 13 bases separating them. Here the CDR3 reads CASSTPGLKETQYF. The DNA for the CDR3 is TGCGCCAGCAGCACACCGGGACTTAAAGAGACCCAGTACTTC.

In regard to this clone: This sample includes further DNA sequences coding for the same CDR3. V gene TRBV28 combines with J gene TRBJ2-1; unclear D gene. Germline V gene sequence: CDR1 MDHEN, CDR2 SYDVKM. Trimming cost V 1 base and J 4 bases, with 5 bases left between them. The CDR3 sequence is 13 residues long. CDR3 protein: CASSLSSYNEQFF. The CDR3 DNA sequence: TGTGCCAGCAGTTTATCTAGTTACAATGAGCAGTTCTTC.

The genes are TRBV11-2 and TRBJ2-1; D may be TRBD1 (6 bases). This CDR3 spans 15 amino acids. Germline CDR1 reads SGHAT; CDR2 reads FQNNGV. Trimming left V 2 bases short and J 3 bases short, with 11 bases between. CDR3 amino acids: CASSLIGGFYNEQFF. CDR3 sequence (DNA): TGTGCCAGCAGCTTAATTGGGGGCTTCTACAATGAGCAGTTCTTC.

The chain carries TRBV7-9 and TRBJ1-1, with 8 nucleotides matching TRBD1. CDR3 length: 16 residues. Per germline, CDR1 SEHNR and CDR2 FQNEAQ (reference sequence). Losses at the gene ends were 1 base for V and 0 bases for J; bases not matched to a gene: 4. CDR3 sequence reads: CASSLGGQVMNTEAFF. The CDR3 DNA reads TGTGCCAGCAGCTTAGGGGGACAGGTCATGAACACTGAAGCTTTCTTT.